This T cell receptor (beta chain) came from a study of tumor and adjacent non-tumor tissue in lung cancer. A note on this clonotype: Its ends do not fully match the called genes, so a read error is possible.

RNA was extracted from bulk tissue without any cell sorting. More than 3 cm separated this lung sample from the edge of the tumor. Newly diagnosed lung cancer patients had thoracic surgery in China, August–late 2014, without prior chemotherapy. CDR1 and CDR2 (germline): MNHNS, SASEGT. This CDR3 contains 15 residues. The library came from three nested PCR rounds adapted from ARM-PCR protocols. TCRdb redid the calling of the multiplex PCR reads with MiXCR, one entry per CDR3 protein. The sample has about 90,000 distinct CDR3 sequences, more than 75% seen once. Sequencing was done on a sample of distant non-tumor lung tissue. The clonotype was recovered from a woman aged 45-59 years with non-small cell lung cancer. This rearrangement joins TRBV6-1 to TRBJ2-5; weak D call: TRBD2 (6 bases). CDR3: CACSPSWRAVETQYF. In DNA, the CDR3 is TGTGCCTGCAGTCCTAGCTGGAGGGCCGTGGAGACCCAGTACTTC.